This T cell receptor (beta chain) was sequenced during a study of blood T cell repertoires in COVID-19. The CDR3 spans 13 residues. Germline V lookup: CDR1 SGHVS, CDR2 FQNEAQ. V lost 5 bases and J lost 4, with 9 bases in between. The table came from immunoSEQ multiplex PCR; TCRdb's copy has only in-frame clones and leaves some out. Of about 190,000 clones in the sample, about nine tenths were seen once. This chain connects TRBV7-8 to TRBJ1-5, with D maybe TRBD1 (5 bases). The sample comprised peripheral blood. The TCR sequence derives from a man aged 35-49 years with acute or convalescent COVID-19. Here the CDR3 reads CASSRDWNQPQHF. In nucleotides, the CDR3 is TGTGCCAGCAGCCGGGACTGGAATCAGCCCCAGCATTTT.